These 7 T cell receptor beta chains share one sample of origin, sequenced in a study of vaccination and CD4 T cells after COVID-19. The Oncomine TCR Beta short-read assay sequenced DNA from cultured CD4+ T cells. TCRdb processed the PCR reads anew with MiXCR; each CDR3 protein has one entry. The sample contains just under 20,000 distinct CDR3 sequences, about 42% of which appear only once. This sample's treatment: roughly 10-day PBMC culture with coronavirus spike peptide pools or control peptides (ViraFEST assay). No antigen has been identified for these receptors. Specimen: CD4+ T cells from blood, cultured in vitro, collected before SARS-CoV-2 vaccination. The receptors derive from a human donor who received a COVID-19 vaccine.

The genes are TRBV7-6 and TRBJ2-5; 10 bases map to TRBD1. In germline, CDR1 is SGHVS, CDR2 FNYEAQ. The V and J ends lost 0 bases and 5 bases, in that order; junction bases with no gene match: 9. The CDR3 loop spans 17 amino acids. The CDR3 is CASSLATGTGVGETQYF. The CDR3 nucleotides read TGTGCCAGCAGCTTAGCAACCGGGACAGGGGTAGGGGAGACCCAGTACTTC.

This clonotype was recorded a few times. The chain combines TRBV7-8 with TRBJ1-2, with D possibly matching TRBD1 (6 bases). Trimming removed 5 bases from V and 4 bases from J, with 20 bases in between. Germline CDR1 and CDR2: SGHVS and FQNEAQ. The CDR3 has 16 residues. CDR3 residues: CASSREAGTNLYGYTF. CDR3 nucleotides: TGTGCCAGCAGCCGGGAGGCCGGGACAAACCTCTATGGCTACACCTTC.

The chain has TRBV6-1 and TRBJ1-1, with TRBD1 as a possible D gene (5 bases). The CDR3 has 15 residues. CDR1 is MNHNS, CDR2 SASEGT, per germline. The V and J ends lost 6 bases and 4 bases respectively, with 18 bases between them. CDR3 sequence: CASSRTRGGATEAFF. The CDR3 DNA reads TGTGCCAGCAGCCGCACACGCGGGGGAGCCACTGAAGCTTTCTTT.

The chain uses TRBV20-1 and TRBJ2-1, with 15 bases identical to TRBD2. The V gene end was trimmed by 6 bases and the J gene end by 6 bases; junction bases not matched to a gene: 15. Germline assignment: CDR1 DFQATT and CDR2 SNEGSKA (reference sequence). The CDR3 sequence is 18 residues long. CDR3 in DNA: TGCAGTGCCGGGAGGACTAGCGGGGGGGCCGGCTCGAGCAATGAGCAGTTCTTC. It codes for CSAGRTSGGAGSSNEQFF.

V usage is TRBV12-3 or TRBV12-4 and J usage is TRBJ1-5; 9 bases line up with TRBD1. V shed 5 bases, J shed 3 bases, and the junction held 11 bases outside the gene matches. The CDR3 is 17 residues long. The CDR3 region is CASSRTGGRGVNQPQHF. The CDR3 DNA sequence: TGTGCCAGCAGTCGTACAGGGGGCCGAGGGGTCAATCAGCCCCAGCATTTT.

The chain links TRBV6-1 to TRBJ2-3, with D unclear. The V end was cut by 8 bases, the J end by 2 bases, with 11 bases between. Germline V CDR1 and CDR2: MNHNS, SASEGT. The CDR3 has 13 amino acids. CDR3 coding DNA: TGTGCCAGCTCCCCCCTCTCCACAGATACGCAGTATTTT. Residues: CASSPLSTDTQYF.

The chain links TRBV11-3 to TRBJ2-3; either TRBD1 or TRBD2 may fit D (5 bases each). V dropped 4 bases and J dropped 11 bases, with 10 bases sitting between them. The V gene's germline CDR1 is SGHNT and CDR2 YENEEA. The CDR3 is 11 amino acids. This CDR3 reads CASSSGGGQYF. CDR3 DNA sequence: TGTGCCAGCAGCTCCGGTGGGGGGCAGTATTTT.